Presented here are 21 T cell receptor beta chains from one specimen sequenced in a study of blood T cell repertoires in COVID-19. Repertoires were generated with immunoSEQ multiplex PCR, while TCRdb's copy carries only in-frame clones and drops some. This table holds hundreds of thousands of clones, nearly 90% found once. Sequencing was done on a sample of peripheral blood. Every receptor here comes from a woman younger than 35 who had recovered from COVID-19.

The chain recombines TRBV6-5 with TRBJ1-3, with TRBD1 as a possible D gene (6 bases). The CDR3 has 15 residues. Germline V gene lookup returns CDR1 MNHEY and CDR2 SVGAGI. The V gene lost 6 bases and the J gene lost 0 bases, with 12 bases spanning the gap. The CDR3 loop is CASSSWTVSGNTIYF. In DNA form, the CDR3 reads TGTGCCAGCAGCTCCTGGACAGTCTCTGGAAACACCATATATTTT.

The V and J genes are TRBV7-2 and TRBJ2-7; unclear D gene. The V gene's germline CDR1 is SGHTA and CDR2 FQGNSA. Trimming shortened V by 1 base and J by 0 bases, and 10 bases separated the two germline ends. This CDR3 is built from 15 residues. Here the CDR3 reads CASSLGGANSYEQYF. Written as DNA, the CDR3 is TGTGCCAGCAGCTTAGGCGGAGCTAACTCCTACGAGCAGTACTTC.

The J gene is TRBJ2-1, the V gene TRBV4-1, with D unresolved. The germline V gene has CDR1 MGHRA and CDR2 YSYEKL. Trimming took off 1 base at V and 4 bases at J, with 2 bases between the two ends. The CDR3 spans 12 residues. The CDR3 DNA reads as TGCGCCAGCAGCCAAGCATACAATGAGCAGTTCTTC. It encodes CASSQAYNEQFF.

The CDR3 region is CSVEDRRGPDQETQYF. The CDR3, as DNA: TGCAGCGTTGAAGATCGGAGGGGACCGGACCAAGAGACCCAGTACTTC. V usage is TRBV29-1 and J usage is TRBJ2-5; maybe TRBD2 (6 bases). V was trimmed by 0 bases and J by 0 bases, leaving 14 bases between them. This CDR3 comprises 16 residues. Germline CDR1 and CDR2: SQVTM and ANQGSEA.

The chain combines TRBV7-2 with TRBJ1-5, with 10 bases that match TRBD1. The CDR3 loop spans 16 amino acids. V trimming: 1 base; J trimming: 7 bases; junction bases outside the gene matches: 7. Germline-derived CDR1 and CDR2 are SGHTA and FQGNSA. The CDR3 is CASSLDDRGLGQPQHF. CDR3 nucleotides: TGTGCCAGCAGCTTAGATGACAGGGGGCTTGGACAGCCCCAGCATTTT.

The chain has TRBV19 and TRBJ1-2; D possibly corresponds to TRBD1 (5 bases). Per the germline V gene, CDR1 is LNHDA and CDR2 is SQIVND (reference sequence). The CDR3 has 14 residues. The V end lost 3 bases, the J end lost 4 bases, and 12 bases lay between the germline ends. CDR3 DNA sequence: TGTGCCAGTAGTATTGTTCAGGGCAGCTATGGCTACACCTTC. Protein sequence: CASSIVQGSYGYTF.

CDR3 amino acids: CASSQGQTTDTQYF. The DNA of the CDR3 is TGTGCCAGCAGCCAAGGGCAAACCACAGATACGCAGTATTTT. The chain uses TRBV3-1 (or the pseudogene TRBV3-2) and TRBJ2-3, with D hard to call. Looked up from germline, CDR1 is LGHDT and CDR2 is YNNKEL (reference sequence). The CDR3 loop spans 14 amino acids. Trimming removed 1 base at V and 2 bases at J, with 7 bases between.

The genes are TRBV9 and TRBJ2-2; 13 bases map to TRBD2. Trimming cost V 3 bases and J 0 bases; bases outside gene matches: 2. CDR1 is SGDLS and CDR2 is YYNGEE in the germline V gene. The CDR3 contains 17 residues. The CDR3: CASSGGLAGANTGELFF. The CDR3 DNA is TGTGCCAGCAGCGGTGGACTAGCGGGAGCGAACACCGGGGAGCTGTTTTTT.

This sequence joins TRBV14 and TRBJ2-2; D remains ambiguous. The V gene lost 6 bases and the J gene lost 0 bases, with 2 bases spanning the gap. The CDR3 contains 12 residues. Germline V gene data show CDR1 as SGHDN and CDR2 as FVKESK. The CDR3 spells CASSTNTGELFF. The CDR3 bases are TGTGCCAGCAGTACGAACACCGGGGAGCTGTTTTTT.

The rearrangement uses TRBV6-5 and TRBJ1-4, with 10 bases that match TRBD1. Germline values: CDR1 MNHEY, CDR2 SVGAGI. This CDR3 region has 14 residues. The junction had 8 bases not matched to a gene; V was cut back by 6 bases and J by 10 bases. CDR3 nucleotide sequence: TGTGCCAGCAGAGAGGGACAGGGGTACGGAAAACTGTTTTTT. This sequence encodes CASREGQGYGKLFF.

This chain connects TRBV14 to TRBJ2-7; D is possibly TRBD1 (6 bases). The germline V gene has CDR1 SGHDN and CDR2 FVKESK. The CDR3 is 15 residues long. V was cut by 1 base and J by 0 bases, with 10 bases left in between. The CDR3 region is CASSQGQGYSYEQYF. DNA for the CDR3: TGTGCCAGCAGCCAAGGTCAGGGGTACTCCTACGAGCAGTACTTC.

The rearrangement links TRBV3-1 (or the pseudogene TRBV3-2) to TRBJ1-2, with 8 bases aligning to TRBD1. Germline CDR1 reads LGHDT; CDR2 reads YNNKEL (reference sequence). The CDR3 loop spans 13 amino acids. The J segment lost 5 bases and the V segment lost 4 bases, leaving 3 bases of the junction unmatched. The CDR3 DNA is TGTGCCAGCAGCCGGACAGGGAGTTATGGCTACACCTTC. Protein: CASSRTGSYGYTF.

This clone was seen just once. The genes are TRBV6-5 and TRBJ2-7; D is unclear. In germline, CDR1 is MNHEY, CDR2 SVGAGI. The CDR3 length is 11 residues. V was pared by 6 bases and J by 3 bases, with 6 bases between. Here the CDR3 DNA reads TGTGCCAGCAGAAACAGCTACGAGCAGTACTTC. This sequence encodes CASRNSYEQYF.

This clone was counted between two and nine times. This sequence joins TRBV11-2 and TRBJ1-1; D remains ambiguous. The CDR3 consists of 11 residues. V dropped 1 base and J dropped 5 bases, with 2 bases sitting between them. Germline CDR1 SGHAT, CDR2 FQNNGV. The CDR3 bases are TGTGCCAGCAGCTTAGTAACTGAAGCTTTCTTT. It encodes CASSLVTEAFF.

This chain links TRBV2 with TRBJ2-5; D unresolved. Deletions cut 7 bases from V and 5 bases from J, with 8 bases between. This CDR3 has 11 residues. The V gene's germline CDR1 is SNHLY and CDR2 FYNNEI. CDR3 loop: CASTEEETQYF. As DNA, the CDR3 is TGTGCCAGCACCGAGGAGGAGACCCAGTACTTC.

J is TRBJ1-5 and V is TRBV7-8; D perhaps matches TRBD1 (5 bases). V lost 5 bases and J lost 4, with 15 bases in between. The V gene's germline CDR1 is SGHVS and CDR2 FQNEAQ. The CDR3 runs to 15 residues. CDR3 loop: CASSPGPTENQPQHF. The CDR3 nucleotides read TGTGCCAGCAGCCCAGGACCGACAGAAAATCAGCCCCAGCATTTT.

The chain links TRBV25-1 to TRBJ2-7, with 7 bases aligning to TRBD1. CDR1 and CDR2 (germline): MGHDK, SYGVNS. The CDR3 runs to 16 residues. Germline trimming cut 4 bases from V and 2 bases from J; bases unmatched to any gene: 11. The CDR3 loop reads CASSANDRATPYEQYF. CDR3 coding DNA: TGTGCCAGCAGTGCAAACGACAGGGCTACCCCCTACGAGCAGTACTTC.

In DNA, the CDR3 is TGCGCCAGCAAGGGAGAGGATTATGAAGCTTTCTTT. Amino acid sequence: CASKGEDYEAFF. This rearrangement joins TRBV5-1 to TRBJ1-1; D is unresolved. The V end was cut by 6 bases, the J end by 7 bases, with 13 bases between. This CDR3 is built from 12 residues. Germline assignment: CDR1 SGHRS and CDR2 YFSETQ.

This clone was observed a handful of times. V gene TRBV11-2 combines with J gene TRBJ2-7; 13 bases match TRBD2. Per germline, CDR1 SGHAT and CDR2 FQNNGV. Trimming took 5 bases from V and 6 from J; bases not matched to a gene: 7. The CDR3 runs to 15 residues. The CDR3 here is CASSKLAGGASEQYF. CDR3 bases: TGTGCCAGCAGCAAACTAGCGGGAGGGGCCAGCGAGCAGTACTTC.

The V and J genes are TRBV4-2 and TRBJ1-5; D uncertain. V lost 3 bases to trimming and J lost 3 bases, with 12 bases between them. Germline assignment: CDR1 LGHNA and CDR2 YNFKEQ. The CDR3 loop spans 15 amino acids. The CDR3 DNA is TGTGCCAGCAGCCAGACCCGCGGGGACAATCAGCCCCAGCATTTT. Encoded protein: CASSQTRGDNQPQHF.

The V and J genes are TRBV6-9 and TRBJ2-3; D perhaps matches TRBD1 (7 bases). Trimming removed 5 bases from V and 2 bases from J, with 20 bases in between. The CDR3 loop spans 17 amino acids. CDR1 MNHGY and CDR2 SVAAGI come from the germline V gene. In nucleotides, the CDR3 is TGTGCCAGCAGTCCGGGACAGCCGGCGGGGCACACAGATACGCAGTATTTT. It codes for CASSPGQPAGHTDTQYF.